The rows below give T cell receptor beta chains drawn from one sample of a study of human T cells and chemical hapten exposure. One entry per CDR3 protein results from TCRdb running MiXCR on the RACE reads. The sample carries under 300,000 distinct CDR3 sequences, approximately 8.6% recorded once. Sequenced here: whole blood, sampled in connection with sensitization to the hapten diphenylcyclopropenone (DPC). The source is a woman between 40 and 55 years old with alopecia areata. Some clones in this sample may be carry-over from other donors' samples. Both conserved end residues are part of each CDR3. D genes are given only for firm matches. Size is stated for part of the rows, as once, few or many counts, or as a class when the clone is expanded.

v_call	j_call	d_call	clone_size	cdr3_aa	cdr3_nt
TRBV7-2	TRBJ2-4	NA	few	CASSFPGKNIQYF	TGTGCCAGCAGTTTCCCAGGGAAAAACATTCAGTACTTC
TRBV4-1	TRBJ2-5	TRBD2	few	CASSQDGALAGYQETQYF	TGCGCCAGCAGCCAAGATGGCGCGCTAGCGGGGTACCAAGAGACCCAGTACTTC
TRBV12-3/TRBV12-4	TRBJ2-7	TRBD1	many	CASRLNRDSYEQYF	TGTGCCAGCAGACTAAACCGGGACAGCTACGAGCAGTACTTC
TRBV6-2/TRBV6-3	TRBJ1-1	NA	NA	CASRPGHPRGAFF	TGTGCCAGCAGACCGGGACACCCACGAGGAGCTTTCTTT
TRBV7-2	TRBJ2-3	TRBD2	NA	CASSSPPHSGSTDTQYF	TGTGCCAGCAGCTCCCCCCCCCATAGCGGGAGCACAGATACGCAGTATTTT
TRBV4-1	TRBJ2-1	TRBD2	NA	CASSRGLAVSYNEQFF	TGCGCCAGCAGCCGGGGACTAGCGGTATCCTACAATGAGCAGTTCTTC
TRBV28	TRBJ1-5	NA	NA	CASSGPLRGGGNQPQHF	TGTGCCAGCAGTGGGCCCCTCAGGGGAGGGGGCAATCAGCCCCAGCATTTT
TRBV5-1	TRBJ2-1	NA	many	CASSPFGNNEQFF	TGCGCCAGCAGCCCCTTTGGGAACAATGAGCAGTTCTTC
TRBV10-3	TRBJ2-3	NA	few	CAIKGERETQYF	TGTGCCATCAAGGGGGAGAGGGAGACGCAGTATTTT
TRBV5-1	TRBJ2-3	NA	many	CASSLVFHQGTDTQYF	TGCGCCAGCAGCTTGGTGTTTCACCAGGGCACAGATACGCAGTATTTT
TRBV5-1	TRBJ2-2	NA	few	CASRRALAPGELFF	TGCGCCAGCAGGCGGGCCCTAGCCCCCGGGGAGCTGTTTTTT
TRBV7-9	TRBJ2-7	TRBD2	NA	CASSLTAGVRTYEQYF	TGTGCCAGCAGCTTAACAGCGGGAGTGAGGACCTACGAGCAGTACTTC
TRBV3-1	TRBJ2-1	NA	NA	CASSQDGGGHEQFF	TGTGCCAGCAGCCAAGATGGGGGGGGCCATGAGCAGTTCTTC
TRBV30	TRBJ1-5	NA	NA	CAAQVGASNQPQHF	TGTGCCGCCCAGGTTGGGGCGAGCAATCAGCCCCAGCATTTT
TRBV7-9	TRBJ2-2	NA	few	CASSFRGTVGELFF	TGTGCCAGCAGCTTCCGCGGGACCGTCGGGGAGCTGTTTTTT
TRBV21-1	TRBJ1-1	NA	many	CASSKKGRQGCTEAFF	TGTGCCAGCAGCAAAAAGGGGCGACAGGGGTGCACTGAAGCTTTCTTT
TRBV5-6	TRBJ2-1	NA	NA	CASSLRTDEQFF	TGTGCCAGCAGCTTGAGGACCGATGAGCAGTTCTTC
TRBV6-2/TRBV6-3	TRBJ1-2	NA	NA	CASRGQTYGYTF	TGTGCCAGCAGAGGACAGACCTATGGCTACACCTTC